These T cell receptor beta chains were read from a single sample in a study of shared clonotypes between healthy human individuals. Some clones are missing from TCRdb's copy, which holds only in-frame ones; the method was immunoSEQ multiplex PCR. Seen here are about 2.2 million clones, 80% to 95% observed once, and the top ten hold around 1.8%. Sequencing was done on a sample of naive CD8+ T cells from PBMCs. The receptors come from a man aged 18 to 29 in good health. Some clones in this sample may be carry-over from other donors' samples. CDR3s include the opening cysteine and the closing phenylalanine or tryptophan. Fields, in order: CDR3 protein, J gene, clone size, V gene, D gene, CDR3 length. The D gene is left open where the match is weak. Clone size appears in some rows only: once, few, many, or a class for an expanded clone.

cdr3_aa: CASSSPPSGLVHEQFF
j_call: TRBJ2-1
clone_size: NA
v_call: TRBV7-6
d_call: TRBD2
cdr3_length: 16

cdr3_aa: CASSLGTYNEQFF
j_call: TRBJ2-1
clone_size: NA
v_call: TRBV27
d_call: NA
cdr3_length: 13

cdr3_aa: CASSPQGVVPFF
j_call: TRBJ2-1
clone_size: NA
v_call: TRBV4-1
d_call: NA
cdr3_length: 12

cdr3_aa: CASSEISGANPYEQYF
j_call: TRBJ2-7
clone_size: NA
v_call: TRBV2
d_call: NA
cdr3_length: 16

cdr3_aa: CASSPYLGSYEQYF
j_call: TRBJ2-7
clone_size: NA
v_call: TRBV4-3
d_call: NA
cdr3_length: 14

cdr3_aa: CASSPLALAGDRWDEQYF
j_call: TRBJ2-7
clone_size: NA
v_call: TRBV5-1
d_call: TRBD2
cdr3_length: 18

cdr3_aa: CASSPRDGSGEQYF
j_call: TRBJ2-7
clone_size: once
v_call: TRBV7-7
d_call: NA
cdr3_length: 14

cdr3_aa: CASSFSGVRWTEAFF
j_call: TRBJ1-1
clone_size: NA
v_call: TRBV13
d_call: NA
cdr3_length: 15

cdr3_aa: CASSPDFYEQYF
j_call: TRBJ2-7
clone_size: NA
v_call: TRBV18
d_call: NA
cdr3_length: 12

cdr3_aa: CASSPTSVLQQYF
j_call: TRBJ2-7
clone_size: NA
v_call: TRBV5-1
d_call: TRBD2
cdr3_length: 13

cdr3_aa: CSVEDDNRAASTEAFF
j_call: TRBJ1-1
clone_size: NA
v_call: TRBV29-1
d_call: NA
cdr3_length: 16

cdr3_aa: CASRDGQGTGELFF
j_call: TRBJ2-2
clone_size: NA
v_call: TRBV28
d_call: TRBD1
cdr3_length: 14

cdr3_aa: CASTPTGADGYTF
j_call: TRBJ1-2
clone_size: NA
v_call: TRBV25-1
d_call: TRBD1
cdr3_length: 13

cdr3_aa: CASSSKREGRHEQYF
j_call: TRBJ2-7
clone_size: NA
v_call: TRBV7-9
d_call: TRBD2
cdr3_length: 15

cdr3_aa: CASSLDRNTEAFF
j_call: TRBJ1-1
clone_size: NA
v_call: TRBV27
d_call: NA
cdr3_length: 13

cdr3_aa: CASSPTGPPTEAFF
j_call: TRBJ1-1
clone_size: NA
v_call: TRBV6-5
d_call: NA
cdr3_length: 14

cdr3_aa: CASSFKGADGKLFF
j_call: TRBJ1-4
clone_size: NA
v_call: TRBV4-3
d_call: TRBD1
cdr3_length: 14

cdr3_aa: CASSLALSYEQYF
j_call: TRBJ2-7
clone_size: few
v_call: TRBV5-6
d_call: NA
cdr3_length: 13

cdr3_aa: CASSLTGTGGLEQYF
j_call: TRBJ2-7
clone_size: NA
v_call: TRBV11-2
d_call: TRBD1
cdr3_length: 15

cdr3_aa: CATSRRGDTQYF
j_call: TRBJ2-3
clone_size: NA
v_call: TRBV15
d_call: NA
cdr3_length: 12

cdr3_aa: CASSMWRGALNTEAFF
j_call: TRBJ1-1
clone_size: NA
v_call: TRBV19
d_call: NA
cdr3_length: 16

cdr3_aa: CASSPLAGVVPHEQYF
j_call: TRBJ2-7
clone_size: NA
v_call: TRBV9
d_call: TRBD2
cdr3_length: 16

cdr3_aa: CASSPGWAGWIGEQFF
j_call: TRBJ2-1
clone_size: NA
v_call: TRBV27
d_call: NA
cdr3_length: 16

cdr3_aa: CASSLRTSGRTYEQYF
j_call: TRBJ2-7
clone_size: NA
v_call: TRBV28
d_call: TRBD2
cdr3_length: 16

cdr3_aa: CATSRPLQGGENTIYF
j_call: TRBJ1-3
clone_size: NA
v_call: TRBV15
d_call: TRBD1
cdr3_length: 16

cdr3_aa: CASSPLAGGPWEQYF
j_call: TRBJ2-7
clone_size: NA
v_call: TRBV7-9
d_call: TRBD2
cdr3_length: 15

cdr3_aa: CGTGISGNTIYF
j_call: TRBJ1-3
clone_size: NA
v_call: TRBV15
d_call: TRBD1
cdr3_length: 12

cdr3_aa: CAGTTIVNYGYTF
j_call: TRBJ1-2
clone_size: NA
v_call: TRBV30
d_call: NA
cdr3_length: 13

cdr3_aa: CASSSPTGHSYEQYF
j_call: TRBJ2-7
clone_size: NA
v_call: TRBV19
d_call: NA
cdr3_length: 15

cdr3_aa: CASRKDRGLVTEAFF
j_call: TRBJ1-1
clone_size: NA
v_call: TRBV5-1
d_call: TRBD1
cdr3_length: 15

cdr3_aa: CASSLSGLSYEQYF
j_call: TRBJ2-7
clone_size: NA
v_call: TRBV27
d_call: NA
cdr3_length: 14

cdr3_aa: CASSTPGTRYEQYF
j_call: TRBJ2-7
clone_size: once
v_call: TRBV28
d_call: TRBD2
cdr3_length: 14

cdr3_aa: CASSEGTDNSPLHF
j_call: TRBJ1-6
clone_size: NA
v_call: TRBV2
d_call: NA
cdr3_length: 14

cdr3_aa: CASTYRLASNTGELFF
j_call: TRBJ2-2
clone_size: NA
v_call: TRBV28
d_call: TRBD2
cdr3_length: 16

cdr3_aa: CASSEPGQGIFNEQFF
j_call: TRBJ2-1
clone_size: NA
v_call: TRBV2
d_call: TRBD1
cdr3_length: 16

cdr3_aa: CASSKRDGDVNEQFF
j_call: TRBJ2-1
clone_size: NA
v_call: TRBV27
d_call: NA
cdr3_length: 15

cdr3_aa: CASTPRGRGLNYGYTF
j_call: TRBJ1-2
clone_size: NA
v_call: TRBV19
d_call: NA
cdr3_length: 16

cdr3_aa: CASSLGTGSEQYF
j_call: TRBJ2-7
clone_size: NA
v_call: TRBV7-6
d_call: NA
cdr3_length: 13

cdr3_aa: CASSPGTSGGYNEQFF
j_call: TRBJ2-1
clone_size: NA
v_call: TRBV5-6
d_call: TRBD2
cdr3_length: 16

cdr3_aa: CASSHSRRGANTGELFF
j_call: TRBJ2-2
clone_size: NA
v_call: TRBV7-9
d_call: NA
cdr3_length: 17

cdr3_aa: CASRRQGWTGELFF
j_call: TRBJ2-2
clone_size: once
v_call: TRBV28
d_call: TRBD1
cdr3_length: 14

cdr3_aa: CSARQGDYSPLHF
j_call: TRBJ1-6
clone_size: few
v_call: TRBV29-1
d_call: TRBD1
cdr3_length: 13

cdr3_aa: CASRPGTATGELFF
j_call: TRBJ2-2
clone_size: NA
v_call: TRBV28
d_call: TRBD1
cdr3_length: 14

cdr3_aa: CASSLEGGSSYEQYF
j_call: TRBJ2-7
clone_size: NA
v_call: TRBV13
d_call: NA
cdr3_length: 15

cdr3_aa: CASRLGGVERETQYF
j_call: TRBJ2-5
clone_size: NA
v_call: TRBV6-1
d_call: NA
cdr3_length: 15

cdr3_aa: CASSSHRGSIYGYTF
j_call: TRBJ1-2
clone_size: NA
v_call: TRBV7-8
d_call: TRBD1
cdr3_length: 15

cdr3_aa: CASSHSAEGYSPLHF
j_call: TRBJ1-6
clone_size: NA
v_call: TRBV4-1
d_call: NA
cdr3_length: 15

cdr3_aa: CASSIYISLADTGELFF
j_call: TRBJ2-2
clone_size: NA
v_call: TRBV19
d_call: NA
cdr3_length: 17

cdr3_aa: CASSSPWAGGKGGTGELFF
j_call: TRBJ2-2
clone_size: NA
v_call: TRBV27
d_call: TRBD2
cdr3_length: 19

cdr3_aa: CASSDGQGASDEQFF
j_call: TRBJ2-1
clone_size: NA
v_call: TRBV2
d_call: TRBD1
cdr3_length: 15

cdr3_aa: CASSLRAPSYNEQFF
j_call: TRBJ2-1
clone_size: NA
v_call: TRBV28
d_call: NA
cdr3_length: 15

cdr3_aa: CASEPWRGGNTEAFF
j_call: TRBJ1-1
clone_size: NA
v_call: TRBV28
d_call: NA
cdr3_length: 15

cdr3_aa: CASSWSTGTGELFF
j_call: TRBJ2-2
clone_size: NA
v_call: TRBV6-5
d_call: NA
cdr3_length: 14

cdr3_aa: CASSLGWGRPTDTQYF
j_call: TRBJ2-3
clone_size: NA
v_call: TRBV28
d_call: NA
cdr3_length: 16

cdr3_aa: CASSLIGDGEQFF
j_call: TRBJ2-1
clone_size: NA
v_call: TRBV7-3
d_call: NA
cdr3_length: 13